Given below is one TCR beta chain in context. PCR involved 60 Vbeta and 13 Jbeta primers. The repertoire was sequenced with immunoSEQ multiplex PCR; TCRdb's copy has only in-frame clones and lacks some. The table lists around 97,000 clones, under 80% of them singletons, with 10% in the top ten. The entry originates in a study of cytomegalovirus exposure and HLA in healthy donors. CDR3 length: 17 amino acids. Germline lookup yields CDR1 MNHEY and CDR2 SMNVEV (reference sequence). Trimming at V came to 8 bases and at J to 7 bases, leaving 17 bases not matched to a gene. V usage is TRBV27 and J usage is TRBJ2-2, with 9 positions matching TRBD1. The sample consisted of PBMCs. The source is a woman between 18 and 29 years old in good health and CMV-seropositive. CDR3: CASSYLQGAAGVGELFF. For the CDR3, the DNA is TGTGCCAGCTCCTATCTACAGGGGGCTGCCGGGGTCGGGGAGCTGTTTTTT.